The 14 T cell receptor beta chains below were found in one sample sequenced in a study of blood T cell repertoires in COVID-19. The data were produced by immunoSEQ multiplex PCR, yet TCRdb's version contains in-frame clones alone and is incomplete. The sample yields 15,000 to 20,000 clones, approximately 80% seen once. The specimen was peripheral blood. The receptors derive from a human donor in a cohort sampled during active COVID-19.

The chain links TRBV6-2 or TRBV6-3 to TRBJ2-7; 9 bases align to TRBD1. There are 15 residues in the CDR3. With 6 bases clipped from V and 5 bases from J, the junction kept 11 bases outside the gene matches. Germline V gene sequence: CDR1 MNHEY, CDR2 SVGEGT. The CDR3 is CASSSGTGYSHEQYF. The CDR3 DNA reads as TGTGCCAGCAGCTCCGGGACAGGGTATAGCCACGAGCAGTACTTC.

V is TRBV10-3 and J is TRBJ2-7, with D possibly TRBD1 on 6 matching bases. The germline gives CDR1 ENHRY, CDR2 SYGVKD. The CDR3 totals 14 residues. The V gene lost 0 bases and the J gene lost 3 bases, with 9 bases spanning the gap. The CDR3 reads CAISESLGGYEQYF. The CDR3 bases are TGTGCCATCAGTGAGTCGCTAGGGGGCTACGAGCAGTACTTC.

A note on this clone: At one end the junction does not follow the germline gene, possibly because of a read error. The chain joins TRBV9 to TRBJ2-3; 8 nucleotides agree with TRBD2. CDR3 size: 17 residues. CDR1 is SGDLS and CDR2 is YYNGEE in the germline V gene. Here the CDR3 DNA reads TGTGCCAGCCGCGTACGGGGGGCAGCGGGGGGCACAGATACGCAGTATTTT. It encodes CASRVRGAAGGTDTQYF.

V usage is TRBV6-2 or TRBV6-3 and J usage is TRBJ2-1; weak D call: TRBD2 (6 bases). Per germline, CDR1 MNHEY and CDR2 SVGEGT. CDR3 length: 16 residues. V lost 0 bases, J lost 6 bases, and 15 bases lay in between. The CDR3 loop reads CASSYSRDSLSNEQFF. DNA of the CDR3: TGTGCCAGCAGTTACTCAAGGGACTCCCTGTCCAATGAGCAGTTCTTC.

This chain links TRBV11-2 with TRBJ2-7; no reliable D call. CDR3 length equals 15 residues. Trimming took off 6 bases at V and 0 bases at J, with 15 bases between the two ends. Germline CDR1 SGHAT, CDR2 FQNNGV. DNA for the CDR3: TGTGCCAGCAGATTGGAACAGTTGGTCTCCTACGAGCAGTACTTC. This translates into CASRLEQLVSYEQYF. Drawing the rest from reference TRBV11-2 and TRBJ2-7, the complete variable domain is EAGVAQSPRYKIIEKRQSVAFWCNPISGHATLYWYQQILGQGPKLLIQFQNNGVVDDSQLPKDRFSAERLKGVDSTLKIQPAKLEDSAVYLCASRLEQLVSYEQYFGPGTRLTVT.

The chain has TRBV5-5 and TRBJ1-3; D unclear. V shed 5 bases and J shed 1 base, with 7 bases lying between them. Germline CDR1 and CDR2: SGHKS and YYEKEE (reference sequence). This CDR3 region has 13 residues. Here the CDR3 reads CASRQSSGNTIYF. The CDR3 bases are TGTGCCAGCAGACAGTCGTCTGGAAACACCATATATTTT.

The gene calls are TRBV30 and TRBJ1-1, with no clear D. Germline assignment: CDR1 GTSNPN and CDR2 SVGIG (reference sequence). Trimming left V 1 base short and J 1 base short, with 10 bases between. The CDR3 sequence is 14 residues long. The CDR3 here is CAWSGRQANTEAFF. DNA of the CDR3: TGTGCCTGGAGTGGCCGCCAGGCGAACACTGAAGCTTTCTTT.

CDR3 region: CAISELRVGQETQYF. In DNA form, the CDR3 reads TGTGCCATCAGTGAGTTGCGGGTGGGACAAGAGACCCAGTACTTC. J is TRBJ2-5 and V is TRBV10-3; D possibly corresponds to TRBD2 (5 bases). The germline V and J ends were trimmed by 1 base and 2 bases, with 11 bases remaining between them. The V gene's germline CDR1 is ENHRY and CDR2 SYGVKD. The CDR3 extends over 15 amino acids.

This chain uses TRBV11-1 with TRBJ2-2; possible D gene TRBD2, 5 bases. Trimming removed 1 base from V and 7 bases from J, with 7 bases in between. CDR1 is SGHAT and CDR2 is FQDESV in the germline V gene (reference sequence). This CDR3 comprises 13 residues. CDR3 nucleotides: TGTGCCAGCAGCTTAGGGGCGGGCGGGGAGCTGTTTTTT. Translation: CASSLGAGGELFF.

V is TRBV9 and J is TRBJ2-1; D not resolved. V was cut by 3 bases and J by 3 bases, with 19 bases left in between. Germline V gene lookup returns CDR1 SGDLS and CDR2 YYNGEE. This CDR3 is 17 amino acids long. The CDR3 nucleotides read TGTGCCAGCAGCGCGCCCTTCCTCGAAGCTAGCTACAATGAGCAGTTCTTC. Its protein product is CASSAPFLEASYNEQFF.

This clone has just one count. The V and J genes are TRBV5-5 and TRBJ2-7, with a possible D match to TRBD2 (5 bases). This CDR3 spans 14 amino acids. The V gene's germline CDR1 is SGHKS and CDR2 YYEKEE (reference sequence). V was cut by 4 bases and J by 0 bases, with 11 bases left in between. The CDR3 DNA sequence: TGTGCCAGCAGCCTAGCTTTTAGCTCCTACGAGCAGTACTTC. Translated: CASSLAFSSYEQYF.

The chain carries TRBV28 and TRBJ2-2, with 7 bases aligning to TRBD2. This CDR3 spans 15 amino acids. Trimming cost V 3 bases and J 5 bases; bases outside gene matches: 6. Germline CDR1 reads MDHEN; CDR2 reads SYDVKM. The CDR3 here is CASSFRRELTGELFF. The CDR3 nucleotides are TGTGCCAGCAGTTTTCGGCGGGAGTTGACCGGGGAGCTGTTTTTT.

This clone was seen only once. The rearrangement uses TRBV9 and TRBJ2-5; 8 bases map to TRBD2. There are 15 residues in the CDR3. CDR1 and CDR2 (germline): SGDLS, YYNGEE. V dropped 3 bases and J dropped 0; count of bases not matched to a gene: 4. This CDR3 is CASSALAGYQETQYF. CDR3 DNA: TGTGCCAGCAGCGCTCTAGCGGGTTACCAAGAGACCCAGTACTTC.

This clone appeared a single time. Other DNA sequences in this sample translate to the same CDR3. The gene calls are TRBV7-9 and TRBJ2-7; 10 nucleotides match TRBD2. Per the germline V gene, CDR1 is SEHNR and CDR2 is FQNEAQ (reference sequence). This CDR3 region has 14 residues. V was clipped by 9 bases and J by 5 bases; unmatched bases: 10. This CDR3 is CASRVAGGIDEQYF. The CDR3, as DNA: TGTGCCAGTAGGGTAGCGGGAGGAATCGACGAGCAGTACTTC.